This entry is about one TCR beta chain. The target of this receptor is not known. The sample holds no much larger clone one base away, and base qualities are not on file. TCRbeta CDR3 regions were amplified from genomic DNA by means of the immunoSEQ Assay, a bias-controlled multiplex PCR. The authors' pipeline ran thus. The number of nucleated cells in each sample was estimated by amplification of reference gene primers within the assay. Sequence reads were collapsed and filtered to measure the absolute abundance of every unique TCRbeta CDR3 rearrangement. For each sample, productive Simpson clonality was calculated by taking the square root of Simpson's diversity index across productive rearrangements. TCRdb took over this immuneACCESS table, retaining in-frame rearrangements with V and J assigned. Such tables are incomplete; in checked studies, under half of the missing clones stem from an unresolved V gene, and the remainder is unexplained. D and trimming were read from the DNA, whereas the V and J calls and clone size are those reported in that table. The sample contains 100,000 to 150,000 clones, more than 70% of them found a single time. Roughly 1.2% of the sample is in the top ten clones.

These data are taken from a study of blood T cell repertoires in COVID-19 (dated by TCRdb to about 2020). The study in broad terms: Collaborator samples came from the United States, Italy and Spain and covered acute and convalescent phases of COVID-19. The prospective study material was composed of cDNA or gDNA derived from T cells, B-cell-depleted T cells, or PBMCs. Subjects who had been exposed to COVID-19, were actively infected with it, or had recovered from it provided the deeply sampled blood TCRbeta repertoires that made up the dataset. The repertoires were released in a freely available public database intended as a resource for research on the immune response to SARS-CoV-2. The samples were drawn from two sources: the first 160 participants of the ongoing ImmuneRACE study, and over 1,000 subjects contributed by 6 global collaborators. Nearly every sample came with metadata listing a de-identified subject ID, COVID-19 status, age in years and sex. Where available, HLA class I and class II types were taken from metadata supplied by the sample provider and were not determined by assay-based typing.

Reading the germline V gene (reference sequence) gives CDR1 SEHNR and CDR2 FQNEAQ. The CDR3 starts with the cysteine, ends with the phenylalanine, and has 14 residues. Of the read, only the CDR3 DNA is kept; its 42 bases are in frame from base 1. Compared with germline, V lacks 5 bases and J lacks 4 bases; bases without a gene match: 6. Each collaborating institution followed its own protocols to collect whole blood in K2EDTA tubes. For TCRbeta analysis, collaborator samples were shipped as frozen whole blood, as isolated PBMCs, or as DNA extracted from either sample type. General study outcomes and caveats: How much clinical and demographic metadata was included differed by source and by participant, and the metadata was provided uncurated.

The sequencing input was peripheral blood. This TCR came from an elderly woman with acute or convalescent COVID-19. The chain employs TRBV7-9 and TRBJ1-1, with 8 bases in between that match TRBD1. CDR3 reads: CASSRQGFATEAFF. The DNA reads as follows: TGTGCCAGCAGCAGACAGGGGTTCGCCACTGAAGCTTTCTTT.